Below are 20 T cell receptor beta chains sequenced from a single sample in a study of T cell responses to AZD1222 COVID-19 vaccine. The table came from immunoSEQ multiplex PCR; TCRdb's copy has only in-frame clones and leaves some out. The repertoire consists of around 150,000 clones, with roughly 80% occurring once and the leading ten covering roughly 4.3%. Specimen: peripheral blood, collected on day 0 of AZD1222 vaccination. All receptors come from an adult in good health.

This clone was found once. The chain is built from TRBV30 and TRBJ1-6; 7 positions agree with TRBD1. Per germline, CDR1 GTSNPN and CDR2 SVGIG (reference sequence). The CDR3 spans 14 residues. The V segment lost 2 bases and the J segment 8 bases; nucleotides outside the gene matches: 6. CDR3 protein: CAWSYGRGDSPLHF. The CDR3 DNA reads as TGTGCCTGGAGTTACGGCAGGGGGGATTCACCCCTCCACTTT.

The genes are TRBV19 and TRBJ2-3; D perhaps matches TRBD1 (6 bases). Germline V gene data show CDR1 as LNHDA and CDR2 as SQIVND (reference sequence). Trimming took off 6 bases at V and 3 bases at J, with 22 bases between the two ends. The CDR3 has 17 amino acids. The DNA of the CDR3 is TGTGCCAGTAGCTCCCCACCCGGACAGTCACTTACAGATACGCAGTATTTT. Amino acids: CASSSPPGQSLTDTQYF.

The chain recombines TRBV7-9 with TRBJ1-1, with D unresolved. Looked up from germline, CDR1 is SEHNR and CDR2 is FQNEAQ (reference sequence). V lost 5 bases, J lost 4 bases, and 8 bases lay in between. This CDR3 comprises 12 residues. The CDR3 bases are TGTGCCAGCAGCGCAGACACCACTGAAGCTTTCTTT. Its protein product is CASSADTTEAFF.

This clone was detected a few times. The genes are TRBV6-1 and TRBJ1-1; no definite D call. The length of the CDR3 is 15 residues. Germline loops: CDR1 MNHNS, CDR2 SASEGT. Trimming stripped 1 base from V and 2 bases from J, with 11 bases between. CDR3 coding DNA: TGTGCCAGCAGTGAAGGAACCCAACATAACACTGAAGCTTTCTTT. Translating it yields CASSEGTQHNTEAFF.

This clone was observed once. This rearrangement joins TRBV28 to TRBJ1-3; D is unresolved. V was trimmed by 6 bases and J by 0 bases, leaving 15 bases between them. Per germline, CDR1 MDHEN and CDR2 SYDVKM. This CDR3 region has 16 residues. CDR3 bases: TGTGCCAGCAGCCTGTACCGGGGTAGCTCTGGAAACACCATATATTTT. It codes for CASSLYRGSSGNTIYF.

V and J are TRBV28 and TRBJ2-7; D is possibly TRBD1 (5 bases). V lost 9 bases and J 6 bases, leaving 9 bases between the germline ends. The CDR3 runs 10 residues. In germline, CDR1 is MDHEN, CDR2 SYDVKM. CDR3: CASRGTEQYF. The CDR3 DNA follows: TGTGCCAGTAGGGGAACCGAGCAGTACTTC.

This rearrangement joins TRBV28 to TRBJ1-5; TRBD1 might be the D (5 bases). This CDR3 spans 12 amino acids. V lost 2 bases, J lost 15 bases, and 14 bases lay in between. In germline, CDR1 is MDHEN, CDR2 SYDVKM. The DNA for the CDR3 is TGTGCCAGCAGTTTAGGGACCATGAGGAGGCATTTT. Its protein is CASSLGTMRRHF. The full variable domain, in which reference TRBV28 and TRBJ1-5 provide the parts outside the CDR3, is DVKVTQSSRYLVKRTGEKVFLECVQDMDHENMFWYRQDPGLGLRLIYFSYDVKMKEKGDIPEGYSVSREKKERFSLILESASTNQTSMYLCASSLGTMRRHFGDGTRLSIL.

The rearrangement links TRBV12-5 to TRBJ1-1; no definite D call. The germline gives CDR1 LGHNT, CDR2 FRNRAP. The CDR3 is 14 residues long. V gave up 4 bases and J gave up 3 bases, with 12 bases separating them. The CDR3 bases are TGTGCTAGTGGTTCAACCGCGGGAGACACTGAAGCTTTCTTT. This gives the protein CASGSTAGDTEAFF.

The chain couples TRBV7-9 to TRBJ2-7, with TRBD1 matching 11 bases. Per the germline V gene, CDR1 is SEHNR and CDR2 is FQNEAQ (reference sequence). Trimming removed 1 base from V and 5 bases from J; junction bases left unmatched: 4. CDR3 size: 15 residues. CDR3 nucleotide sequence: TGTGCCAGCAGCTTAGGTGGGACAGGGGGAAACGAGCAGTACTTC. Amino acids: CASSLGGTGGNEQYF.

This sequence joins TRBV6-5 and TRBJ1-6; D might be TRBD1 (6 bases). V lost 6 bases and J lost 5, with 14 bases in between. Germline values: CDR1 MNHEY, CDR2 SVGAGI. This CDR3 contains 15 residues. CDR3 sequence: CASRMGGADNSPLHF. Here the CDR3 DNA reads TGTGCCAGCAGAATGGGGGGCGCTGATAATTCACCCCTCCACTTT.

This clone was seen only a few times. This chain links TRBV3-1 (or the pseudogene TRBV3-2) with TRBJ2-1, with D maybe TRBD2 (5 bases). Germline V gene data show CDR1 as LGHDT and CDR2 as YNNKEL (reference sequence). The CDR3 runs to 12 residues. V was pared by 0 bases and J by 10 bases, with 7 bases between. The CDR3 DNA reads TGTGCCAGCAGCCAAGAGGAGCGGGAGCAGTTCTTC. It specifies CASSQEEREQFF.

The gene calls are TRBV18 and TRBJ2-2, with no clear D. This CDR3 is built from 15 residues. The germline V and J ends were trimmed by 0 bases and 4 bases, with 9 bases remaining between them. CDR1 is KGHSH and CDR2 is LQKENI in the germline V gene. CDR3 in amino acids: CASSPPVQPTGELFF. The CDR3 nucleotides are TGTGCCAGCTCACCACCCGTACAGCCCACCGGGGAGCTGTTTTTT.

The gene calls are TRBV18 and TRBJ1-5; 8 positions match TRBD1. Germline trimming cut 2 bases from V and 5 bases from J; bases unmatched to any gene: 8. The CDR3 loop spans 16 amino acids. Germline CDR1 reads KGHSH; CDR2 reads LQKENI. Here the CDR3 reads CASSPGQGSMDQPQHF. CDR3 sequence (DNA): TGTGCCAGCTCACCAGGACAGGGAAGTATGGATCAGCCCCAGCATTTT. Full variable domain (remainder filled in from reference TRBV18 and TRBJ1-5): NAGVMQNPRHLVRRRGQEARLRCSPMKGHSHVYWYRQLPEEGLKFMVYLQKENIIDESGMPKERFSAEFPKEGPSILRIQQVVRGDSAAYFCASSPGQGSMDQPQHFGDGTRLSIL.

The genes are TRBV30 and TRBJ1-2; 12 nucleotides line up with TRBD1. The length of the CDR3 is 18 residues. Germline CDR1 and CDR2: GTSNPN and SVGIG (reference sequence). V was clipped by 3 bases and J by 8 bases; unmatched bases: 19. The CDR3, as DNA: TGTGCCTGGAGCCCCATTGGGCCACTGGGACAGGGGGCACGGGGCTACACCTTC. It is translated as CAWSPIGPLGQGARGYTF.

The chain has TRBV28 and TRBJ1-2; 7 bases align to TRBD1. The CDR3 is 14 amino acids. J was trimmed by 0 bases and V by 4 bases; bases with no gene match: 2. Looked up from germline, CDR1 is MDHEN and CDR2 is SYDVKM. CDR3 DNA: TGTGCCAGCAGTTCCGGGACAGCTAACTATGGCTACACCTTC. Protein sequence: CASSSGTANYGYTF.

This chain uses TRBV11-3 with TRBJ2-3; perhaps D is TRBD1 or TRBD2 (7 bases each). This CDR3 spans 16 amino acids. CDR1 SGHNT and CDR2 YENEEA come from the germline V gene. Between the trimmed V and J ends, which lost 5 bases and 1 base, there was a span of 16 bases. CDR3 sequence: CASSRGAGGGTDTQYF. The DNA of the CDR3 is TGTGCCAGCAGCCGGGGGGCAGGGGGAGGCACAGATACGCAGTATTTT. The full variable domain, its missing parts supplied by reference TRBV11-3 and TRBJ2-3, is EAGVVQSPRYKIIEKKQPVAFWCNPISGHNTLYWYLQNLGQGPELLIRYENEEAVDDSQLPKDRFSAERLKGVDSTLKIQPAELGDSAVYLCASSRGAGGGTDTQYFGPGTRLTVL.

This sequence joins TRBV5-1 and TRBJ2-7; D is uncertain. The V end lost 1 base, the J end lost 0 bases, and 23 bases lay between the germline ends. CDR3 length: 19 residues. Germline V CDR1 and CDR2: SGHRS, YFSETQ. CDR3 residues: CASSLRVIKRPLSSYEQYF. DNA for the CDR3: TGCGCCAGCAGCTTGAGAGTAATCAAGCGACCTTTGAGCTCCTACGAGCAGTACTTC.

The genes are TRBV6-5 and TRBJ2-5, with 11 bases lining up with TRBD2. CDR3 length: 14 amino acids. CDR1 and CDR2 from the germline V gene are MNHEY and SVGAGI. The V gene end was trimmed by 7 bases and the J gene end by 5 bases; junction bases not matched to a gene: 6. In DNA, the CDR3 is TGTGCCAGCAATAGCGGGGGGGCCGAGGAGACCCAGTACTTC. Translation gives CASNSGGAEETQYF.

V usage is TRBV19 and J usage is TRBJ1-6; D is possibly TRBD1 (6 bases). The germline V gene has CDR1 LNHDA and CDR2 SQIVND (reference sequence). Trimming cost V 7 bases and J 13 bases, with 17 bases left between them. The CDR3 runs 13 residues. In nucleotides, the CDR3 is TGTGCCAGTACCCCGGACAGCGGGGGGCCCCTCCACTTT. Its translation is CASTPDSGGPLHF.

The V and J genes are TRBV19 and TRBJ2-1; 10 nucleotides agree with TRBD2. The CDR3 is made up of 14 amino acids. Germline lookup yields CDR1 LNHDA and CDR2 SQIVND (reference sequence). V shed 7 bases, J shed 7 bases, and the junction held 7 bases outside the gene matches. The CDR3 here is CASIQRGGRNEQFF. The CDR3 coding sequence is TGTGCCAGTATCCAGCGGGGGGGTAGGAATGAGCAGTTCTTC.